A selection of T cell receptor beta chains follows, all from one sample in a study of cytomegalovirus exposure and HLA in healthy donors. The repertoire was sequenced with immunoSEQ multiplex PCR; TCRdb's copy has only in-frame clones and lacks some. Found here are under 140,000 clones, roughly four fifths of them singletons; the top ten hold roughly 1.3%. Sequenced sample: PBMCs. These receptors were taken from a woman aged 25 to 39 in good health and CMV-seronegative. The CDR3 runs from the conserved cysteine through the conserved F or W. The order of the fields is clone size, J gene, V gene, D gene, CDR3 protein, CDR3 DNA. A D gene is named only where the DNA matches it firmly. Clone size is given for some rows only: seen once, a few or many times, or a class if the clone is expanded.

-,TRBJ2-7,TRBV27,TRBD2,CASSRTSLSEQYF,TGTGCCAGCAGCAGGACTAGCCTCTCCGAGCAGTACTTC
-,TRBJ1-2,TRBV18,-,CASSPRGAASYGYTF,TGTGCCAGCTCACCACGTGGGGCCGCGTCCTATGGCTACACCTTC
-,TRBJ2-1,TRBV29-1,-,CSVERGQYNEQFF,TGCAGCGTTGAACGGGGACAATACAATGAGCAGTTCTTC
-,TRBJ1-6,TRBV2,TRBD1,CASLGRGSSPLHF,TGTGCCAGCTTAGGCAGGGGGTCTTCACCCCTCCACTTT
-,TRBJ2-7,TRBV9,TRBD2,CASSVDPAGLYEQYF,TGTGCCAGCAGCGTAGACCCAGCGGGGTTATACGAGCAGTACTTC
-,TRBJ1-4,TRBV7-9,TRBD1,CASSLVGQGGEKLFF,TGTGCCAGCAGCTTAGTTGGACAGGGAGGTGAAAAACTGTTTTTT
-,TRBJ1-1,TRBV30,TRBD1,CASRDPRDRGITEAFF,TGTGCCTCCCGTGACCCCCGGGACAGGGGGATCACTGAAGCTTTCTTT
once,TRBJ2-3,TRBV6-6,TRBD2,CASSSLGLDADTQYF,TGTGCCAGCAGCTCCCTGGGACTAGACGCGGATACGCAGTATTTT
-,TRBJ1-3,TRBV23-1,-,CASSQPLLGGNTIYF,TGCGCCAGCAGTCAACCTTTGCTAGGCGGAAACACCATATATTTT
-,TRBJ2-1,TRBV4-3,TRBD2,CASSQDREGGPYNEQFF,TGCGCCAGCAGCCAAGATCGGGAGGGGGGGCCTTACAATGAGCAGTTCTTC
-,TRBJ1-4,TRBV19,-,CASSDRNEKLFF,TGTGCCAGTAGCGACAGGAATGAAAAACTGTTTTTT
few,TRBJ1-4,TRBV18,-,CASSLTKTEKLFF,TGTGCCAGCTCACTGACAAAAACGGAAAAACTGTTTTTT
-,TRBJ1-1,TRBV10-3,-,CAISESSNRPNTEAFF,TGTGCCATCAGTGAGTCCAGCAACAGGCCAAACACTGAAGCTTTCTTT
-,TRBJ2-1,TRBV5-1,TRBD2,CASSLSGASYNEQFF,TGCGCCAGCAGCTTGAGCGGGGCCTCCTACAATGAGCAGTTCTTC
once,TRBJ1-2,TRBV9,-,CASSVALGVYGYTF,TGTGCCAGCAGCGTAGCTTTGGGAGTCTATGGCTACACCTTC
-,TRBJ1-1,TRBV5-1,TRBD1,CASSAGTGVNTEAFF,TGCGCCAGCAGCGCCGGGACAGGGGTGAACACTGAAGCTTTCTTT
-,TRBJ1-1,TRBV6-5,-,CASSLGLWDTEAFF,TGTGCCAGCAGTTTGGGACTTTGGGACACTGAAGCTTTCTTT
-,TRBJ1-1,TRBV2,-,CASSDMGQITEAFF,TGTGCCAGCAGTGACATGGGGCAGATCACTGAAGCTTTCTTT
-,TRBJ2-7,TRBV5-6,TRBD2,CASSLGTGGGDEQYF,TGTGCCAGCAGCTTGGGGACCGGGGGGGGAGACGAGCAGTACTTC
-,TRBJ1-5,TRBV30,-,CAWSGGQLNQPQHF,TGTGCCTGGAGTGGCGGACAGCTCAATCAGCCCCAGCATTTT
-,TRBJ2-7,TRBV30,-,CAWGHYEQYF,TGTGCCTGGGGACATTACGAGCAGTACTTC
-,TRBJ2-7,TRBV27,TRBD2,CASSQRAGFYEQYF,TGTGCCAGCAGTCAGCGAGCGGGGTTTTACGAGCAGTACTTC
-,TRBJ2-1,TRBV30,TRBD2,CAWSSITSGGIF,TGTGCCTGGAGTTCGATAACTAGCGGGGGTATCTTC
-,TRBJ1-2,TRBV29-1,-,CSVEDLRIGGYTF,TGCAGCGTTGAAGATTTACGTATCGGGGGCTACACCTTC
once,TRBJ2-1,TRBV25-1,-,CASSRSATAGEQFF,TGTGCCAGCAGTAGGAGTGCGACAGCCGGTGAGCAGTTCTTC
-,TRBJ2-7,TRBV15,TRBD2,CATSGKTGGYEQYF,TGTGCCACCAGCGGCAAGACGGGGGGATACGAGCAGTACTTC
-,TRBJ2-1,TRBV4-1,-,CASSQGDNANRREQFF,TGCGCCAGCAGCCAAGGCGACAACGCGAATCGGAGGGAGCAGTTCTTC
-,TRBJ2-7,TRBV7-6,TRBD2,CASSLVASGTHEQYF,TGTGCCAGCAGCTTAGTAGCTAGCGGGACCCACGAGCAGTACTTC
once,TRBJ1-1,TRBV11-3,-,CASSLGAGDTEAFF,TGTGCCAGCAGCTTAGGTGCAGGGGACACTGAAGCTTTCTTT
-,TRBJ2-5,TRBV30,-,CAWSQRAQETQYF,TGTGCCTGGAGTCAGCGGGCTCAAGAGACCCAGTACTTC
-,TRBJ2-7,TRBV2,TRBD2,CASSRLAGTSYEQYF,TGTGCCAGCAGCCGACTAGCGGGCACCTCCTACGAGCAGTACTTC
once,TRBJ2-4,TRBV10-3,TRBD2,CAISVGGENIQYF,TGTGCCATCAGTGTGGGAGGGGAAAACATTCAGTACTTC
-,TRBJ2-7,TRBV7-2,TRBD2,CASSQGLAANMEQYF,TGTGCCAGCAGCCAAGGACTAGCGGCTAACATGGAGCAGTACTTC
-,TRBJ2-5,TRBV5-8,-,CASSMRQRQYF,TGTGCCAGCAGCATGCGACAGCGCCAGTACTTC
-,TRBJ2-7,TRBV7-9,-,CASSLQGYEQYF,TGTGCCAGCAGCTTACAGGGCTACGAGCAGTACTTC
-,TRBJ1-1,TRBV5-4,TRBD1,CASSPDRGWGPRAFF,TGTGCCAGCAGCCCGGACAGGGGCTGGGGTCCTAGGGCTTTCTTT
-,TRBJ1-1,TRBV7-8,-,CASSFLLLGGTEAFF,TGTGCCAGCAGCTTCTTATTGCTGGGGGGCACTGAAGCTTTCTTT
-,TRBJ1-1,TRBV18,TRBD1,CASSPLWPGGGTEAFF,TGTGCCAGCTCACCACTATGGCCAGGGGGCGGCACTGAAGCTTTCTTT